Following are 11 T cell receptor beta chains from one sample sequenced in a study of T cell repertoires in cytomegalovirus infection. These receptors have no identified antigens. MiXCR, run by TCRdb on the reads, gives a single entry per CDR3 protein. The sample records about 160,000 distinct CDR3 sequences, about a fifth being singletons. The specimen comprised CD8+ T cells from cultured PBMCs, sampled from culture after CMV antigen stimulation. The receptors originated from a human donor in good health (CMV status not recorded). Some clones in this sample may be carry-over from other donors' samples.

This clonotype has just a few counts. The chain couples TRBV7-6 to TRBJ2-3; no reliable D call. The CDR3 is made up of 12 amino acids. The ends were cut back, 7 bases at V and 6 bases at J, with 11 bases in the middle. CDR1 SGHVS and CDR2 FNYEAQ come from the germline V gene. This CDR3 reads CASNSPPDTQYF. The CDR3 nucleotides are TGTGCCAGCAACTCTCCCCCGGATACGCAGTATTTT.

V and J are TRBV7-8 and TRBJ2-3; 10 nucleotides line up with TRBD2. V shed 4 bases and J 3 bases; nucleotides not matched to a gene: 13. Germline CDR1 reads SGHVS; CDR2 reads FQNEAQ. This CDR3 is 18 amino acids long. The CDR3 DNA is TGTGCCAGCAGCTCCAGCGGGGGGGCCCTTCTGAGTACAGATACGCAGTATTTT. Encoded protein: CASSSSGGALLSTDTQYF.

The chain is built from TRBV6-2 or TRBV6-3 and TRBJ1-5; D ambiguous. In germline, CDR1 is MNHEY, CDR2 SVGEGT. The CDR3 totals 14 residues. Trimming stripped 5 bases from V and 3 bases from J, with 11 bases between. The CDR3 here is CASSEEQSNQPQHF. In DNA form, the CDR3 reads TGTGCCAGCAGTGAGGAACAGTCCAATCAGCCCCAGCATTTT.

The V and J genes are TRBV7-2 and TRBJ2-3, with D maybe TRBD1 (5 bases). The CDR3 is 15 residues long. Germline V gene lookup returns CDR1 SGHTA and CDR2 FQGNSA. The V and J ends lost 5 bases and 0 bases respectively, with 12 bases between them. For the CDR3, the DNA is TGTGCCAGCAGCGCCAGGGCTTCTAGCACAGATACGCAGTATTTT. Translated, it gives CASSARASSTDTQYF.

The rearrangement links TRBV6-2 or TRBV6-3 to TRBJ2-7, with D tentatively TRBD1 (5 bases). This CDR3 region has 13 residues. Germline V gene data show CDR1 as MNHEY and CDR2 as SVGEGT. Between the trimmed V and J ends, which lost 2 bases and 4 bases, there was a span of 9 bases. The CDR3 DNA reads as TGTGCCAGCAGTTACGGCGACAGTTACGAGCAGTACTTC. Its protein is CASSYGDSYEQYF.

This clonotype was found a few times. The chain is built from TRBV7-2 and TRBJ2-3; TRBD1 aligns across 11 bases. Trimming cost V 7 bases and J 1 base; bases outside gene matches: 10. The CDR3 has 17 amino acids. The germline CDR1 and CDR2 sequences are SGHTA and FQGNSA. This CDR3 reads CASIRTGGLAGTDTQYF. The CDR3 DNA sequence: TGTGCCAGCATCCGGACAGGGGGCTTGGCTGGCACAGATACGCAGTATTTT.

This clonotype was seen a handful of times. V and J are TRBV10-2 and TRBJ2-1, with D possibly TRBD2 on 5 matching bases. Germline lookup yields CDR1 WSHSY and CDR2 SAAADI. V gave up 4 bases and J gave up 7 bases, with 14 bases separating them. This CDR3 contains 14 residues. The CDR3 DNA is TGCGCCAGCAGTGTGACGGCGAGGGTGAATGAGCAGTTCTTC. Its protein product is CASSVTARVNEQFF.

This clonotype was observed once. The chain employs TRBV12-3 or TRBV12-4 and TRBJ2-5; D remains ambiguous. The CDR3 is 13 residues long. Trimming stripped 8 bases from V and 4 bases from J, with 14 bases between. CDR3 residues: CASSPVPAETQYF. The CDR3 bases are TGTGCCAGCTCCCCAGTTCCAGCAGAGACCCAGTACTTC.

The J gene is TRBJ2-7, the V gene TRBV11-1; D is ambiguous. Germline assignment: CDR1 SGHAT and CDR2 FQDESV (reference sequence). Trimming pared 5 bases from V and 2 bases from J, leaving 7 bases between. The CDR3 totals 12 residues. CDR3 sequence reads: CASSPYPYEQYF. The CDR3 region has the DNA TGTGCCAGCAGCCCGTACCCCTACGAGCAGTACTTC.

This CDR3 is CASSTTASSTDTQYF. The CDR3 DNA is TGTGCCAGCAGTACGACAGCCTCTAGCACAGATACGCAGTATTTT. The chain uses TRBV12-3 or TRBV12-4 and TRBJ2-3; tentatively, D is TRBD1 (5 bases). The CDR3 extends over 15 amino acids. V was trimmed by 5 bases and J by 0 bases, leaving 12 bases between them.

The chain recombines TRBV27 with TRBJ2-7; D is unresolved. CDR1 and CDR2 from the germline V gene are MNHEY and SMNVEV (reference sequence). The V gene lost 8 bases and the J gene lost 6 bases, with 11 bases spanning the gap. CDR3 size: 11 residues. CDR3 sequence: CASGSHPEQYF. CDR3 bases: TGTGCCAGCGGATCCCACCCCGAGCAGTACTTC.